This T cell receptor (beta chain) was identified in a study of T cell clonotyping in hematopoietic cell transplantation. Notes on the study in general: No sorting was done, leaving CD4 and CD8 contributions mixed. Few recipient clonotypes overlapped donors; over 97% were de novo at given depth. Broader posttransplant TCR repertoire diversity was predicted by graft donor and pretransplant recipient Inverse Simpson Index values. After transplant, recipient diversity fell while pathologically expanded clonotypes grew through day 180.

The protocol was immunoSEQ multiplex PCR, while the TCRdb copy is restricted to in-frame clones and leaves out a portion. Seen here are 17,000 or so clones, approximately 74% observed once, and the top ten hold more than 9%. Notes on this clone: Antigen unknown.

Losses at the gene ends were 6 bases for V and 0 bases for J; bases not matched to a gene: 8. Germline V lookup: CDR1 MGHDK, CDR2 SYGVNS. The CDR3 has 15 amino acids. The chain links TRBV25-1 to TRBJ2-7; 7 bases fit TRBD1. The source of this sequence is a woman in her sixties or seventies in good health. Some clones in this sample may be carry-over from other donors' samples. Sequencing used peripheral blood mononuclear cells. DNA for the CDR3: TGTGCCAGCAGCTCCGGGAACAGGGGCTCCTACGAGCAGTACTTC. It yields the protein CASSSGNRGSYEQYF.